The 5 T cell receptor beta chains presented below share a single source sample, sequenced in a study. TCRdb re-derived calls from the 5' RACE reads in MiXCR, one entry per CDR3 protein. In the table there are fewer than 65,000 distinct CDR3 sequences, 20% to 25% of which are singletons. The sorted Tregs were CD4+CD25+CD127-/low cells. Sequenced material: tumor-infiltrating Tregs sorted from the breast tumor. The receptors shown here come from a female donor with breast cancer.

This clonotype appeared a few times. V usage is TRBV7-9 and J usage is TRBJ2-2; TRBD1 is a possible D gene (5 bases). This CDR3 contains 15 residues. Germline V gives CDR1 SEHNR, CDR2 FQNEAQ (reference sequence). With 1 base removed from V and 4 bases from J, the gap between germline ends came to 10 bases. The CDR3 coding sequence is TGTGCCAGCAGCTTAGAAATAGGGGTCACCGGGGAGCTGTTTTTT. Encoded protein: CASSLEIGVTGELFF.

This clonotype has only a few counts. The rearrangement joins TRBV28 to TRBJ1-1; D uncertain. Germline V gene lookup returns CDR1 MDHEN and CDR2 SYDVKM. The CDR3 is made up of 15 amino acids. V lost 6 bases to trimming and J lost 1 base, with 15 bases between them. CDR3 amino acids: CASSRPGVRNTEAFF. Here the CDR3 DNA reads TGTGCCAGCAGCCGTCCTGGAGTGAGGAACACTGAAGCTTTCTTT. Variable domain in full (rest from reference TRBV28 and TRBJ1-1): DVKVTQSSRYLVKRTGEKVFLECVQDMDHENMFWYRQDPGLGLRLIYFSYDVKMKEKGDIPEGYSVSREKKERFSLILESASTNQTSMYLCASSRPGVRNTEAFFGQGTRLTVV.

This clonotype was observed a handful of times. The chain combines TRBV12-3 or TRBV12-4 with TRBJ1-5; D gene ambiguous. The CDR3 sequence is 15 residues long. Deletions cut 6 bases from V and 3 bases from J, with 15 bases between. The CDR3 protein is CASSRANSNNQPQHF. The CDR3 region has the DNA TGTGCCAGCAGCCGCGCGAATAGCAACAATCAGCCCCAGCATTTT.

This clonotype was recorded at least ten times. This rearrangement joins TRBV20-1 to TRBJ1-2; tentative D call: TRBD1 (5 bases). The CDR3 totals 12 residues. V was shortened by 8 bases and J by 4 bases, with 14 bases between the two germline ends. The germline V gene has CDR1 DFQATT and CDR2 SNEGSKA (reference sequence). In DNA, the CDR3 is TGCAGTCTAACCAGGGAGGGCTATGGCTACACCTTC. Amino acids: CSLTREGYGYTF.

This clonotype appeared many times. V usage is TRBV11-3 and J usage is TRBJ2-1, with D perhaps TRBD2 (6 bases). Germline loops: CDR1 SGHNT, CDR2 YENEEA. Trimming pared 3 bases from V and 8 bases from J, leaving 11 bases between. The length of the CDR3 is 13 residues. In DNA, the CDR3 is TGTGCCAGCAGCTTCGGAGGGCCTTATGAGCAGTTCTTC. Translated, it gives CASSFGGPYEQFF.